Below are 28 T cell receptor beta chains sequenced from a single sample in a study of T-cell memory formation after mild COVID-19. TCRdb re-called the 5' RACE reads with MiXCR, one entry per CDR3 protein. Of about 190,000 distinct CDR3 sequences listed, around 25% are singletons. The specimen sequenced was PBMCs or a T cell subset sorted from them (not recorded which). These receptors all come from an adult woman who had mild COVID-19 (a few samples of this study predate the infection). Cell type and time point are not known.

This clonotype was picked up a small number of times. The chain couples TRBV24-1 to TRBJ2-7; tentatively, D is TRBD2 (5 bases). The CDR3 contains 13 residues. Per germline, CDR1 KGHDR and CDR2 SFDVKD. Between the trimmed V and J ends, which lost 3 bases and 3 bases, there was a span of 8 bases. The CDR3 spells CATSDPDYYEQYF. The CDR3 nucleotides read TGTGCCACCAGTGATCCCGACTACTACGAGCAGTACTTC.

There are many counts of this clonotype. The chain is built from TRBV9 and TRBJ2-1, with D perhaps TRBD2 (7 bases). The length of the CDR3 is 12 residues. Trimming stripped 7 bases from V and 7 bases from J, with 12 bases between. Germline V CDR1 and CDR2: SGDLS, YYNGEE. The CDR3 coding sequence is TGTGCCAGCGGGGGGGCGGAGAATGAGCAGTTCTTC. It encodes CASGGAENEQFF.

The chain couples TRBV7-3 to TRBJ2-7, with 10 nucleotides matching TRBD1. V shed 5 bases and J 0 bases; nucleotides not matched to a gene: 4. There are 15 residues in the CDR3. CDR1 is SGHTA and CDR2 is FQGTGA in the germline V gene. CDR3 residues: CASSPDRGSSYEQYF. In DNA form, the CDR3 reads TGTGCCAGCAGCCCGGACAGGGGGAGCTCCTACGAGCAGTACTTC.

This CDR3 reads CASTGTSRETQYF. CDR3 nucleotides: TGTGCCAGCACCGGGACTAGTCGAGAGACCCAGTACTTC. The chain links TRBV7-9 to TRBJ2-5; 8 bases are a match to TRBD2. V dropped 7 bases and J dropped 4; count of bases not matched to a gene: 5. The CDR3 is made up of 13 amino acids. Germline CDR1 is SEHNR and CDR2 is FQNEAQ (reference sequence).

V is TRBV30 and J is TRBJ2-7; D may correspond to TRBD1 or TRBD2 (5 bases each). Deletions cut 4 bases from V and 0 bases from J, with 13 bases between. Germline V lookup: CDR1 GTSNPN, CDR2 SVGIG (reference sequence). CDR3 size: 14 residues. This CDR3 is CAWMGRGRSYEQYF. In nucleotides, the CDR3 is TGTGCCTGGATGGGCCGGGGACGCTCCTACGAGCAGTACTTC.

This sequence joins TRBV4-1 and TRBJ1-1, with 8 bases identical to TRBD1. The germline gives CDR1 MGHRA, CDR2 YSYEKL. Germline trimming cut 4 bases from V and 5 bases from J; bases unmatched to any gene: 6. This CDR3 contains 14 residues. CDR3 in DNA: TGCGCCAGCAGCCCCGTCGACAGGGGTACTGAAGCTTTCTTT. Its protein product is CASSPVDRGTEAFF.

There are a few counts of this clonotype. The V call is TRBV11-2, the J call TRBJ2-3, with D possibly matching TRBD1 (5 bases). The CDR3 consists of 14 residues. Germline loops: CDR1 SGHAT, CDR2 FQNNGV. Trimming shortened V by 2 bases and J by 8 bases, and 14 bases separated the two germline ends. The CDR3 nucleotides are TGTGCCAGCAGCTTAACCAGGGCTCGGCGTACGCAGTATTTT. Its translation is CASSLTRARRTQYF.

Only a few counts were recorded for this clonotype. J is TRBJ2-2 and V is TRBV29-1; D perhaps matches TRBD2 (7 bases). V lost 6 bases to trimming and J lost 7 bases, with 18 bases between them. CDR1 is SQVTM, CDR2 ANQGSEA, per germline. The CDR3 extends over 14 amino acids. The CDR3 DNA is TGCAGCGTCGGAGGGGGGAGGGGCTACGGGGAGCTGTTTTTT. Encoded protein: CSVGGGRGYGELFF.

This clonotype was detected only a few times. V is TRBV4-1 and J is TRBJ1-2; weak D call: TRBD1 (5 bases). Trimming stripped 1 base from V and 4 bases from J, with 10 bases between. Germline CDR1 and CDR2: MGHRA and YSYEKL. CDR3 size: 14 residues. The CDR3 is CASSQAGVFYGYTF. In nucleotides, the CDR3 is TGCGCCAGCAGCCAAGCGGGGGTTTTCTATGGCTACACCTTC.

Only a few counts were recorded for this clonotype. The chain couples TRBV20-1 to TRBJ1-1; 7 bases line up with TRBD1. The CDR3 is 15 amino acids. The junction had 5 bases not matched to a gene; V was cut back by 0 bases and J by 1 base. Germline CDR1 is DFQATT and CDR2 is SNEGSKA (reference sequence). CDR3 in DNA: TGCAGTGCTAGAGATCGGGACAGAGAGAACACTGAAGCTTTCTTT. Protein product: CSARDRDRENTEAFF.

This clonotype appeared once. The V and J genes are TRBV9 and TRBJ2-7; 8 bases agree with TRBD1. This CDR3 region has 14 residues. Trimming cost V 2 bases and J 5 bases; bases outside gene matches: 6. CDR1 is SGDLS and CDR2 is YYNGEE in the germline V gene. The CDR3 bases are TGTGCCAGCAGCGTTGGACAGGGAACTGACGAGCAGTACTTC. Residues: CASSVGQGTDEQYF.

The V call is TRBV29-1, the J call TRBJ2-3; 11 bases are a match to TRBD2. Germline V gene lookup returns CDR1 SQVTM and CDR2 ANQGSEA. The CDR3 has 14 amino acids. J gave up 1 base and V 5 bases, and 2 bases lay outside the gene matches. The DNA of the CDR3 is TGCAGCGTTTCGACTAGCGGGGGCACAGATACGCAGTATTTT. Encoded protein: CSVSTSGGTDTQYF.

This clonotype was seen repeatedly, ten times or more. The rearrangement joins TRBV24-1 to TRBJ1-5; TRBD1 matches 8 bases. Germline V gives CDR1 KGHDR, CDR2 SFDVKD. V lost 2 bases and J lost 9; bases outside the gene matches: 8. This CDR3 has 15 amino acids. CDR3 nucleotide sequence: TGTGCCACCAGTGATTCGCGACAGGGGTGGGGGCCCCAGCATTTT. The encoded protein is CATSDSRQGWGPQHF.

This rearrangement joins TRBV24-1 to TRBJ1-2, with 7 bases matching TRBD1. CDR1 is KGHDR, CDR2 SFDVKD, per germline. This CDR3 comprises 13 residues. The junction had 8 bases not matched to a gene; V was cut back by 7 bases and J by 7 bases. The CDR3 DNA sequence: TGTGCCACCAGAGACAGAGGGGGCTCTGGCTACACCTTC. Translation gives CATRDRGGSGYTF.

This clonotype has only a few counts. This chain joins TRBV7-8 and TRBJ1-4; D is ambiguous. Germline V gene sequence: CDR1 SGHVS, CDR2 FQNEAQ. The V gene lost 9 bases and the J gene lost 7 bases, with 9 bases spanning the gap. The CDR3 loop spans 11 amino acids. The CDR3 loop is CASGSGEKLFF. The CDR3 DNA reads as TGTGCCAGTGGGAGTGGTGAAAAACTGTTTTTT.

The chain combines TRBV6-1 with TRBJ1-5; maybe TRBD1 (5 bases). The CDR3 is made up of 17 amino acids. The V end was cut by 6 bases, the J end by 0 bases, with 18 bases between. Germline-derived CDR1 and CDR2 are MNHNS and SASEGT. The chain's CDR3 is CASSGGEGFHSNQPQHF. In nucleotides, the CDR3 is TGTGCCAGCAGCGGGGGGGAGGGATTTCATAGCAATCAGCCCCAGCATTTT.

The V call is TRBV5-1, the J call TRBJ2-1; D is possibly TRBD2 (6 bases). The germline V and J ends were trimmed by 2 bases and 7 bases, with 22 bases remaining between them. Germline CDR1 and CDR2: SGHRS and YFSETQ. CDR3 length: 17 amino acids. CDR3 sequence (DNA): TGCGCCAGCAGCTTCGGGGCGGGCTTCTTTGGGGGGAATGAGCAGTTCTTC. It codes for CASSFGAGFFGGNEQFF.

The V call is TRBV3-1, the J call TRBJ1-2, with D unresolved. CDR3 length: 13 amino acids. Germline V gene lookup returns CDR1 LGHDT and CDR2 YNNKEL (reference sequence). V was cut by 0 bases and J by 7 bases, with 9 bases left in between. The CDR3 sequence is CASSQEPRAGYTF. The CDR3, as DNA: TGTGCCAGCAGCCAAGAACCGAGGGCTGGCTACACCTTC.

This rearrangement joins TRBV27 to TRBJ2-1; 10 bases fit TRBD1. The CDR3 length is 17 residues. In germline, CDR1 is MNHEY, CDR2 SMNVEV (reference sequence). J lost 5 bases, V lost 4 bases, and 11 bases had no gene match. CDR3 sequence: CASSSTGGSLYNNEQFF. The CDR3 nucleotides read TGTGCCAGCAGTTCGACAGGGGGCTCGTTGTATAACAATGAGCAGTTCTTC.

This sequence joins TRBV29-1 and TRBJ2-7; no definite D call. Germline CDR1 SQVTM, CDR2 ANQGSEA. V shed 2 bases and J shed 4 bases, with 15 bases lying between them. The length of the CDR3 is 14 residues. The CDR3 DNA reads TGCAGCGTTGAATTGGGGATAAGACCATACGAGCAGTACTTC. Translated, it gives CSVELGIRPYEQYF.

The J gene is TRBJ2-1, the V gene TRBV4-2; D possibly matches TRBD1 or TRBD2 (6 bases each). Germline V gene lookup returns CDR1 LGHNA and CDR2 YNFKEQ. CDR3 length: 15 residues. Trimming pared 5 bases from V and 9 bases from J, leaving 20 bases between. CDR3 nucleotide sequence: TGTGCCAGCAGCTCTACTTCGGGGGCTACCCTTGAGCAGTTCTTC. Translation gives CASSSTSGATLEQFF.

The rearrangement links TRBV20-1 to TRBJ2-7; 7 bases are a match to TRBD1. The junction had 6 bases not matched to a gene; V was cut back by 5 bases and J by 5 bases. The V gene's germline CDR1 is DFQATT and CDR2 SNEGSKA (reference sequence). This CDR3 is 12 amino acids long. The CDR3 nucleotides are TGCAGTGCTGACAGGGAAGGGAACGAGCAGTACTTC. This sequence encodes CSADREGNEQYF.

The chain has TRBV7-9 and TRBJ2-3; TRBD2 matches at 11 bases. This CDR3 is built from 12 residues. J lost 14 bases, V lost 8 bases, and 9 bases had no gene match. Germline values: CDR1 SEHNR, CDR2 FQNEAQ (reference sequence). CDR3 bases: TGTGCCAGCGTGGGAACTAGCGGGGGTGCGTATTTT. Its protein product is CASVGTSGGAYF.

This clonotype has only a few counts. V and J are TRBV12-3 or TRBV12-4 and TRBJ2-1, with 12 bases lining up with TRBD2. V gave up 7 bases and J gave up 9 bases; unmatched junction bases: 10. The CDR3 has 15 residues. The CDR3 coding sequence is TGTGCCAGCACCCGGGCTAGCGGGGGGGCCGGTGAGCAGTTCTTC. The encoded protein is CASTRASGGAGEQFF.

Comments on this clonotype: The junction does not match germline at one end; this may be a read error. The chain combines TRBV15 with TRBJ2-7, with a possible D match to TRBD2 (6 bases). The CDR3 sequence is 14 residues long. Germline assignment: CDR1 LNHNV and CDR2 YYDKDF (reference sequence). DNA for the CDR3: TGTGCCACTAGCAGACGGGACTTGCGCTACGAGCAGTACTTC. It translates to CATSRRDLRYEQYF.

The gene calls are TRBV3-1 and TRBJ1-1; 7 bases are shared with TRBD1. V shed 6 bases, J shed 4 bases, and the junction held 5 bases outside the gene matches. CDR1 is LGHDT and CDR2 is YNNKEL in the germline V gene (reference sequence). The CDR3 loop spans 13 amino acids. CDR3 sequence reads: CASSVDRATEAFF. CDR3 in DNA: TGTGCCAGCAGTGTAGACAGGGCCACTGAAGCTTTCTTT.

This clonotype came up a few times. This chain uses TRBV5-5 with TRBJ2-7, with 9 bases that match TRBD2. V dropped 0 bases and J dropped 4; count of bases not matched to a gene: 11. Germline-derived CDR1 and CDR2 are SGHKS and YYEKEE (reference sequence). The CDR3 has 17 residues. As DNA, the CDR3 is TGTGCCAGCAGCTTGGTAGTAGCGGGGGCATTCGTTTACGAGCAGTACTTC. This sequence encodes CASSLVVAGAFVYEQYF.

The rearrangement links TRBV4-1 to TRBJ2-1; TRBD2 might be the D (5 bases). The CDR3 runs to 11 residues. V was trimmed by 0 bases and J by 15 bases, leaving 9 bases between them. CDR1 and CDR2 from the germline V gene are MGHRA and YSYEKL. The CDR3 sequence: CASSQDEGLFF. The CDR3 DNA sequence: TGCGCCAGCAGCCAAGACGAGGGCCTGTTCTTC.